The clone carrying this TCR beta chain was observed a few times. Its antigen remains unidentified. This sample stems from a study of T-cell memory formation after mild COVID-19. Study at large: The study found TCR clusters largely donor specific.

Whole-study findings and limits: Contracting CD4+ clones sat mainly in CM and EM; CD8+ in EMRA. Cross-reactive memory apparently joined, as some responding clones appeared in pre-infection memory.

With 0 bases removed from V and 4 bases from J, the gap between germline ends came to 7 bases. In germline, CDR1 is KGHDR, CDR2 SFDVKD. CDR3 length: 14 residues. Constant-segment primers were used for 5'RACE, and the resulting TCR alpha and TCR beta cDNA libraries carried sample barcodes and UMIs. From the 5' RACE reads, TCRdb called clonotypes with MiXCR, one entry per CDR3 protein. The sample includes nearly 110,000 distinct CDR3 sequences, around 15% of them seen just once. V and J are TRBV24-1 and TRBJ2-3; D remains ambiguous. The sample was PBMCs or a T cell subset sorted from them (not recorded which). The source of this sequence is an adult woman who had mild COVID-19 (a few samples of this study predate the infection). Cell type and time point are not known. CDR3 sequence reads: CATSDLSISDTQYF. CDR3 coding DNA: TGTGCCACCAGTGATTTGAGCATCTCAGATACGCAGTATTTT.